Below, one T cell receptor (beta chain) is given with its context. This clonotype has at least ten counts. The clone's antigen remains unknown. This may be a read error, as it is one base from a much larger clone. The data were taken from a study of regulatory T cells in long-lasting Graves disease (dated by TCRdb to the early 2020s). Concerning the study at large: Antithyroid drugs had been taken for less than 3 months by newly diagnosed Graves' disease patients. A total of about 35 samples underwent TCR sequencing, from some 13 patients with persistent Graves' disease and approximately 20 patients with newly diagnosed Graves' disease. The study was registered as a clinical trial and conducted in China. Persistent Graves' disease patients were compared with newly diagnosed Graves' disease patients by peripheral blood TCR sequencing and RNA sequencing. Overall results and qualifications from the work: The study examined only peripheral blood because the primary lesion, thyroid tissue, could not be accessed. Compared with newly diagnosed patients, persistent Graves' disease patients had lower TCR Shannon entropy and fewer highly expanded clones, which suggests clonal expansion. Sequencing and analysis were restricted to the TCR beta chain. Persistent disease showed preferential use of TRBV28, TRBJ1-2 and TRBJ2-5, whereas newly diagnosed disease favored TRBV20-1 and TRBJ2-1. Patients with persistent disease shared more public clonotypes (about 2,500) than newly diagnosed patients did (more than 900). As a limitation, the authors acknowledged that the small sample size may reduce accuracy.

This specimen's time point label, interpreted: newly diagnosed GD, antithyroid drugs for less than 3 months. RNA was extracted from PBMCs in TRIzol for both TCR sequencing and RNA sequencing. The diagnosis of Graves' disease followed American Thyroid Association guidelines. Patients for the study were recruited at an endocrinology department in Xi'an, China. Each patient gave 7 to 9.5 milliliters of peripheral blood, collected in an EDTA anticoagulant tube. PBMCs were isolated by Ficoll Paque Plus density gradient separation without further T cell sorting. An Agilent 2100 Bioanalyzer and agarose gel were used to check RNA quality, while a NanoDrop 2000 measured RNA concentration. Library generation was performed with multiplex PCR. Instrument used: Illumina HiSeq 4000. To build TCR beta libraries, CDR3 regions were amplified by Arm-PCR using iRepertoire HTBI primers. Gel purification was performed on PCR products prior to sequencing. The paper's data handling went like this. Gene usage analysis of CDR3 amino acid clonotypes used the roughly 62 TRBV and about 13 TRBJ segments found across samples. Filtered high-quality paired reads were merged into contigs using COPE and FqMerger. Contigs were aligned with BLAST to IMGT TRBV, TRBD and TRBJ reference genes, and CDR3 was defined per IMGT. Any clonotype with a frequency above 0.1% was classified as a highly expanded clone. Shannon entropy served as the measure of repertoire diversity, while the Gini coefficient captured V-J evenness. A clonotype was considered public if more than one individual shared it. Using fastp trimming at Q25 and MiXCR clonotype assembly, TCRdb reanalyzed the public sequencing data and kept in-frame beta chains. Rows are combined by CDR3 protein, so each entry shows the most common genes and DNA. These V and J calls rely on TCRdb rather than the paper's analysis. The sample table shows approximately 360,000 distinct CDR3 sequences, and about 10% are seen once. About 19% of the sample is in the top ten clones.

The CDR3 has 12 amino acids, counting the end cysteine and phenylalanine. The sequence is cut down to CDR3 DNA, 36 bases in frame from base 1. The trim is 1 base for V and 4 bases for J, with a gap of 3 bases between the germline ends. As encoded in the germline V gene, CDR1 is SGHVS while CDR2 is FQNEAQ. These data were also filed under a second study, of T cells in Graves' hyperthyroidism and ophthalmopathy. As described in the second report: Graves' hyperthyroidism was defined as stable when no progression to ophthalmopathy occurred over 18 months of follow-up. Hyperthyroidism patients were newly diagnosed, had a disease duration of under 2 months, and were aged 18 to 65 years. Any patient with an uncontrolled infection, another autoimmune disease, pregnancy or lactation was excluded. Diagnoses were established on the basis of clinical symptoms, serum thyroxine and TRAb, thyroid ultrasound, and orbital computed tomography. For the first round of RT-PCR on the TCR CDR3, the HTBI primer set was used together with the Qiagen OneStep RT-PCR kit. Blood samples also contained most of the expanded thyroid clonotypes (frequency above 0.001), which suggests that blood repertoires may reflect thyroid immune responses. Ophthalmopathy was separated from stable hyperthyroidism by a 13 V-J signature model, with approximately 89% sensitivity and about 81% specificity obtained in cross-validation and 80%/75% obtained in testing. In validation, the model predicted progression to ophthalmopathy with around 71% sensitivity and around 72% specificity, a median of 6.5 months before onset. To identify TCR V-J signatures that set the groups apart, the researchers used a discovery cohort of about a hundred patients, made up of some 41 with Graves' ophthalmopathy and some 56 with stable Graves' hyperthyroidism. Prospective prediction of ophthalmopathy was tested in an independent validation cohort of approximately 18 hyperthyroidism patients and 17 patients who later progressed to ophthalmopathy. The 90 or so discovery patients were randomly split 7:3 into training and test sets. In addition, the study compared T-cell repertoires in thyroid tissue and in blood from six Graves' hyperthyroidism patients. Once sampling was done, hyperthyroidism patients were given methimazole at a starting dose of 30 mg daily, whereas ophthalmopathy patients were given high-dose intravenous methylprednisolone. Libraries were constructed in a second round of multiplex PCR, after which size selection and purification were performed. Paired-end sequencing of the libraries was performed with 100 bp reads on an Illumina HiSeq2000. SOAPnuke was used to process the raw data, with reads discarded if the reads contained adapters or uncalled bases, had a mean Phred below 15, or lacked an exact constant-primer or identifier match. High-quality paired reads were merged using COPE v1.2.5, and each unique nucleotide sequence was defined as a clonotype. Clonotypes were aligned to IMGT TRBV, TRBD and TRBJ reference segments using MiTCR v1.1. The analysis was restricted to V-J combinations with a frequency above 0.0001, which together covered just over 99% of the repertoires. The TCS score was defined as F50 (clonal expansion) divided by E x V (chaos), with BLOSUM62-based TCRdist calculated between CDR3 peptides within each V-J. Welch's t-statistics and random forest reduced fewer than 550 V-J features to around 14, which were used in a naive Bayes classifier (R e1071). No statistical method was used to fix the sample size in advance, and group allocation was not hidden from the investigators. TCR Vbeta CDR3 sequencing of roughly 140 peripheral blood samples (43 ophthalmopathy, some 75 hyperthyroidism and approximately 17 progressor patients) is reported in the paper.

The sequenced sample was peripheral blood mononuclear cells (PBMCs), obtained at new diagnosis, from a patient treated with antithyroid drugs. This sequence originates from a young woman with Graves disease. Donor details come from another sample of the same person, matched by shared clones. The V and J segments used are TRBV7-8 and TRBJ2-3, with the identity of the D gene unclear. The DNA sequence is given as TGTGCCAGCAGCTTAGACCCAGATACGCAGTATTTT. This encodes CASSLDPDTQYF.